These 20 T cell receptor beta chains were all obtained from the same sample, sequenced in a study of PD-1 blockade in classical Hodgkin lymphoma. Profiling relied on immunoSEQ multiplex PCR, and the TCRdb table lists in-frame clones only, not all of them. The table shows approximately 3,000 clones, with about 71% occurring only once. There was relapse after autologous stem cell transplantation in every patient, and there was variation in brentuximab vedotin exposure. PBMCs were thawed, and CD8+ T cells were then isolated from them by magnetic negative selection. The specimen comprised CD8+ T cells from blood, sampled at baseline. The receptors stem from a human donor with classical Hodgkin lymphoma.

This clone was seen more than once but under ten times. V usage is TRBV4-3 and J usage is TRBJ1-4; tentative D call: TRBD1 (6 bases). This CDR3 has 15 amino acids. Trimming removed 0 bases at V and 7 bases at J, with 12 bases between. The germline V gene encodes CDR1 LGHNA and CDR2 YSLEER. The CDR3 loop reads CASSQDRGGFEKLFF. The CDR3 DNA sequence: TGCGCCAGCAGCCAAGACAGGGGCGGGTTTGAAAAACTGTTTTTT.

V is TRBV9 and J is TRBJ1-1, with a tentative D call TRBD1 (5 bases). With 3 bases removed from V and 7 bases from J, the gap between germline ends came to 13 bases. This CDR3 has 13 residues. From germline, CDR1 is SGDLS and CDR2 YYNGEE. CDR3 bases: TGTGCCAGCAGCGCCCCGACAGTGAATGAAGCTTTCTTT. Amino acid sequence: CASSAPTVNEAFF.

This clone was seen a few times. J is TRBJ2-7 and V is TRBV5-4; 9 bases align to TRBD1. Trimming took 2 bases from V and 3 from J; bases not matched to a gene: 6. CDR3 length equals 15 residues. The germline V gene encodes CDR1 SGHNT and CDR2 YYREEE (reference sequence). The DNA for the CDR3 is TGTGCCAGCAGCTTAAAGGGGACAGGGCTCTACGAGCAGTACTTC. As protein: CASSLKGTGLYEQYF.

V usage is TRBV27 and J usage is TRBJ1-2, with D possibly matching TRBD1 (5 bases). Per the germline V gene, CDR1 is MNHEY and CDR2 is SMNVEV (reference sequence). This CDR3 is built from 13 residues. The V end lost 5 bases, the J end lost 3 bases, and 10 bases lay between the germline ends. Written as DNA, the CDR3 is TGTGCCAGCAGTCGGGGGAGATACTATGGCTACACCTTC. Translation gives CASSRGRYYGYTF.

V and J are TRBV4-3 and TRBJ2-7; no definite D call. The V gene's germline CDR1 is LGHNA and CDR2 YSLEER. Trimming left V 0 bases short and J 4 bases short, with 13 bases between. The CDR3 runs 15 residues. This chain's CDR3 is CASSQDSTPGYEQYF. CDR3 in DNA: TGCGCCAGCAGCCAAGATTCCACCCCCGGGTACGAGCAGTACTTC.

V usage is TRBV7-2 and J usage is TRBJ2-5; perhaps D is TRBD1 or TRBD2 (6 bases each). Trimming removed 6 bases from V and 5 bases from J, with 13 bases in between. Germline V CDR1 and CDR2: SGHTA, FQGNSA. This CDR3 has 13 amino acids. CDR3 sequence reads: CASRGTGRETQYF. The CDR3 coding sequence is TGTGCCAGCAGGGGAACAGGGAGGGAGACCCAGTACTTC.

A single count supports this clone. The J gene is TRBJ1-2, the V gene TRBV18; D may be TRBD1 (5 bases). Per germline, CDR1 KGHSH and CDR2 LQKENI. The CDR3 is 17 amino acids. V lost 6 bases and J 4 bases, leaving 24 bases between the germline ends. For the CDR3, the DNA is TGTGCCAGCTCCTCCCGGGGCAGTCCTACCCCCTTCTATGGCTACACCTTC. Translating it yields CASSSRGSPTPFYGYTF.

The chain carries TRBV5-6 and TRBJ1-2; 9 nucleotides match TRBD1. After removal of 1 base from V and 4 bases from J, the junction contained 5 bases not matched to a gene. CDR1 and CDR2 from the germline V gene are SGHDT and YYEEEE. This CDR3 region has 15 residues. Written as DNA, the CDR3 is TGTGCCAGCAGCTTGAGGCGGACAGGGGCCTATGGCTACACCTTC. This gives the protein CASSLRRTGAYGYTF.

V is TRBV4-3 and J is TRBJ1-3; no definite D call. The CDR3 loop spans 14 amino acids. Germline CDR1 and CDR2: LGHNA and YSLEER. V dropped 4 bases and J dropped 7 bases, with 14 bases sitting between them. This CDR3 reads CASSPSGQTNTIYF. The CDR3 bases are TGCGCCAGCAGCCCATCTGGCCAGACTAACACCATATATTTT.

In its sample, this clone is medium-sized. V usage is TRBV6-6 and J usage is TRBJ2-7, with 7 bases matching TRBD1. Germline lookup yields CDR1 MNHNY and CDR2 SVGAGI (reference sequence). CDR3 length: 14 residues. V lost 8 bases and J lost 0; bases outside the gene matches: 7. CDR3: CASGQTGSSYEQYF. In nucleotides, the CDR3 is TGTGCCAGCGGCCAGACAGGGTCCTCCTACGAGCAGTACTTC.

The V gene is TRBV5-1, the J gene TRBJ1-1; TRBD1 aligns across 7 bases. V was pared by 8 bases and J by 5 bases, with 15 bases of the junction left unmatched. The V gene's germline CDR1 is SGHRS and CDR2 YFSETQ. This CDR3 has 15 residues. CDR3 sequence: CASEGGRQGRTEAFF. CDR3 sequence (DNA): TGCGCCAGTGAGGGGGGAAGACAGGGTCGGACTGAAGCTTTCTTT.

The V call is TRBV4-3, the J call TRBJ1-2; D gene ambiguous. Trimming removed 0 bases from V and 4 bases from J, with 9 bases in between. CDR3 length equals 14 residues. Germline CDR1 and CDR2: LGHNA and YSLEER. For the CDR3, the DNA is TGCGCCAGCAGCCAAGATTATGTGGGCTATGGCTACACCTTC. Its translation: CASSQDYVGYGYTF.

J is TRBJ2-7 and V is TRBV6-5, with TRBD2 matching over 8 bases. Trimming took 6 bases from V and 2 from J; bases not matched to a gene: 6. Germline V CDR1 and CDR2: MNHEY, SVGAGI. The CDR3 extends over 14 amino acids. CDR3 amino acids: CASSLGGGPYEQYF. CDR3 in DNA: TGTGCCAGCAGCCTCGGGGGGGGGCCCTACGAGCAGTACTTC.

The CDR3 coding sequence is TGTGCCAGCAGCTCCTATACGGGACGCTCACCCCTCCACTTT. Protein product: CASSSYTGRSPLHF. This chain uses TRBV7-3 with TRBJ1-6, with a weak D call TRBD1 (5 bases). V was pared by 4 bases and J by 10 bases, with 14 bases between. Germline values: CDR1 SGHTA, CDR2 FQGTGA. This CDR3 comprises 14 residues.

This chain uses TRBV9 with TRBJ2-7; 9 bases are shared with TRBD1. This CDR3 spans 15 amino acids. The germline gives CDR1 SGDLS, CDR2 YYNGEE. Trimming took 3 bases from V and 6 from J; bases not matched to a gene: 10. DNA of the CDR3: TGTGCCAGCAGCGGTCAACAGGGGGCGGTGGCCGAGCAGTACTTC. Encoded protein: CASSGQQGAVAEQYF.

The V and J genes are TRBV9 and TRBJ2-7, with a weak D call TRBD2 (5 bases). Germline values: CDR1 SGDLS, CDR2 YYNGEE. The CDR3 is 13 residues long. Trimming cost V 0 bases and J 3 bases, with 7 bases left between them. The CDR3 loop reads CASSVGGFYEQYF. The CDR3 nucleotides are TGTGCCAGCAGCGTAGGAGGGTTCTACGAGCAGTACTTC.

The V call is TRBV27, the J call TRBJ1-1; D unresolved. Germline CDR1 MNHEY, CDR2 SMNVEV (reference sequence). V dropped 1 base and J dropped 1 base, with 10 bases sitting between them. The CDR3 consists of 15 residues. CDR3 in amino acids: CASSLYVGPNTEAFF. The CDR3 nucleotides are TGTGCCAGCAGTTTATACGTTGGGCCGAACACTGAAGCTTTCTTT.

This chain joins TRBV5-1 and TRBJ2-7, with 9 positions matching TRBD1. J was trimmed by 2 bases and V by 3 bases; bases with no gene match: 3. Germline V gene data show CDR1 as SGHRS and CDR2 as YFSETQ. This CDR3 is 14 amino acids long. DNA for the CDR3: TGCGCCAGCAGCTCTCGGACAGGGGCCTACGAGCAGTACTTC. Its protein is CASSSRTGAYEQYF.

The chain has TRBV11-2 and TRBJ2-7, with D possibly called TRBD1 or TRBD2 (5 bases each). V was cut by 4 bases and J by 4 bases, with 20 bases left in between. The germline CDR1 and CDR2 sequences are SGHAT and FQNNGV. The CDR3 has 16 residues. This CDR3 reads CASSSLSGTSWYEQYF. CDR3 in DNA: TGTGCCAGCAGCTCCCTATCCGGGACCTCCTGGTACGAGCAGTACTTC.

This clone has a handful of counts. This rearrangement joins TRBV28 to TRBJ2-7; D may match TRBD1 or TRBD2 (5 bases each). Between the trimmed V and J ends, which lost 2 bases and 1 base, there was a span of 24 bases. Germline V lookup: CDR1 MDHEN, CDR2 SYDVKM. This CDR3 contains 19 residues. Here the CDR3 reads CASSLKVRTPTRVSYEQYF. CDR3 coding DNA: TGTGCCAGCAGTTTAAAAGTAAGGACACCTACGAGGGTTTCCTACGAGCAGTACTTC.